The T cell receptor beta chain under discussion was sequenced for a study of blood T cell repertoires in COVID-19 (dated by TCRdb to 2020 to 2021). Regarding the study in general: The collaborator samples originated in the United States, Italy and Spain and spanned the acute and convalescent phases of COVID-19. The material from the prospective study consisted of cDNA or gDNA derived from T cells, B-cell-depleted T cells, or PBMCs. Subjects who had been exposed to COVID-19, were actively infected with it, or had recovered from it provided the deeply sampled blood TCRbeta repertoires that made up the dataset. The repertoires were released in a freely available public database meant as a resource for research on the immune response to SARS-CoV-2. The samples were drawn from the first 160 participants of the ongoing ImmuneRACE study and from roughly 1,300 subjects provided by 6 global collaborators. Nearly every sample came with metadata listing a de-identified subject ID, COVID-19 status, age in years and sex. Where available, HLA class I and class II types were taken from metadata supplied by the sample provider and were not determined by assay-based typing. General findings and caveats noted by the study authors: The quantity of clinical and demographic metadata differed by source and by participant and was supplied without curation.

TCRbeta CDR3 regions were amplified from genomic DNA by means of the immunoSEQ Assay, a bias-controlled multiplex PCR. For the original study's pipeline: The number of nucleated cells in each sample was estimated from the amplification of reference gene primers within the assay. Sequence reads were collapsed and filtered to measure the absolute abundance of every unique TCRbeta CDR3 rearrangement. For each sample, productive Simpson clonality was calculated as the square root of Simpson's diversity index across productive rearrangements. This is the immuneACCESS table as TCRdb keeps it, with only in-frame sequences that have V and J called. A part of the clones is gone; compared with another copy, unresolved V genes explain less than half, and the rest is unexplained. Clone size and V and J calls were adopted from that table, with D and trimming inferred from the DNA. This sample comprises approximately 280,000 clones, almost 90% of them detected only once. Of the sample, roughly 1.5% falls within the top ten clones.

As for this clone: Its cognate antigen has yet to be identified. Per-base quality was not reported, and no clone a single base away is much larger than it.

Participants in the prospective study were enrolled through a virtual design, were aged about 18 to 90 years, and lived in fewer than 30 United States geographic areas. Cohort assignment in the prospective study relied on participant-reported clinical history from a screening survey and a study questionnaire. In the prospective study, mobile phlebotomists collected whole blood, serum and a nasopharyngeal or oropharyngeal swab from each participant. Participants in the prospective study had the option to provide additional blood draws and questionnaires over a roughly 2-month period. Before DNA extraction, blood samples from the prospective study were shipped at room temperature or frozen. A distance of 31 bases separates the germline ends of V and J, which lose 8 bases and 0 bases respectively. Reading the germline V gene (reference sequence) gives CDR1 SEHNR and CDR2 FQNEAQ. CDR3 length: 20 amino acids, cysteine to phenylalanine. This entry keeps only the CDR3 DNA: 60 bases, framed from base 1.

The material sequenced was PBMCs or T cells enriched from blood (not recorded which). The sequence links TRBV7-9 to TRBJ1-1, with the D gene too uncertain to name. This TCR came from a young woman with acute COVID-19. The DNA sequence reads TGTGCCAGCCCCAGTCCCCCTTTCCTCGTATGGGCCCCTATGAACACTGAAGCTTTCTTT. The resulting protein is CASPSPPFLVWAPMNTEAFF.